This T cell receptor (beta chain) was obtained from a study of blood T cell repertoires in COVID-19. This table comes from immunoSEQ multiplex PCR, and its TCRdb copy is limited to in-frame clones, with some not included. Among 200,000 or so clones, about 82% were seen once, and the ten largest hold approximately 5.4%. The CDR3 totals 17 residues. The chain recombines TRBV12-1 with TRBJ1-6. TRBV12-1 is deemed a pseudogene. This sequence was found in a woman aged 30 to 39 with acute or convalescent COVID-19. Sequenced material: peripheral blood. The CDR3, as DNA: TGTGCCAGCAGCTTTGCACGGTGGTGCTCCTATAATTCACCCCTCCACTTT. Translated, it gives CASSFARWCSYNSPLHF.